These 27 T cell receptor beta chains share one sample of origin, sequenced in a study of cytotoxic CD8 clonotypes in ibrutinib-treated CLL. Some clones are missing from TCRdb's copy, which holds only in-frame ones; the method was immunoSEQ multiplex PCR. In the table there are 200,000 to 250,000 clones, about three quarters of which are singletons. The sample here was PBMCs, taken after 12 months of ibrutinib treatment. The receptor set was obtained from a human donor with chronic lymphocytic leukemia.

The V gene is TRBV6-5, the J gene TRBJ2-7; 9 bases are a match to TRBD2. The CDR3 runs to 14 residues. Germline V gene sequence: CDR1 MNHEY, CDR2 SVGAGI. Losses at the gene ends were 0 bases for V and 6 bases for J; bases not matched to a gene: 3. CDR3 loop: CASSYSSGSPEQYF. As DNA, the CDR3 is TGTGCCAGCAGTTACTCTAGCGGGAGTCCCGAGCAGTACTTC.

This clone was counted a few times. The rearrangement joins TRBV20-1 to TRBJ2-7; D ambiguous. This CDR3 is built from 11 residues. The V end lost 0 bases, the J end lost 6 bases, and 6 bases lay between the germline ends. Germline CDR1 DFQATT, CDR2 SNEGSKA (reference sequence). CDR3 in DNA: TGCAGTGCTAGAGAACCCATCGAGCAGTACTTC. Amino acids: CSAREPIEQYF.

The chain links TRBV30 to TRBJ2-1, with a weak D call TRBD1 (5 bases). The germline gives CDR1 GTSNPN, CDR2 SVGIG (reference sequence). The V end lost 2 bases, the J end lost 0 bases, and 11 bases lay between the germline ends. CDR3 length: 15 amino acids. This CDR3 is CAWSLGASSYNEQFF. Written as DNA, the CDR3 is TGTGCCTGGAGTTTAGGGGCCAGCTCCTACAATGAGCAGTTCTTC.

The V call is TRBV5-4, the J call TRBJ2-1; possibly TRBD1 or TRBD2 for D (6 bases each). The V end was cut by 4 bases, the J end by 2 bases, with 13 bases between. Germline CDR1 and CDR2: SGHNT and YYREEE (reference sequence). The CDR3 consists of 15 residues. The DNA of the CDR3 is TGTGCCAGCAGCCCCACGGGGGCAGCCTACAATGAGCAGTTCTTC. Protein: CASSPTGAAYNEQFF.

The rearrangement uses TRBV6-1 and TRBJ1-1; D gene unclear. With 4 bases removed from V and 3 bases from J, the gap between germline ends came to 9 bases. This CDR3 has 13 residues. Germline V lookup: CDR1 MNHNS, CDR2 SASEGT. CDR3: CASSADGDTEAFF. The DNA for the CDR3 is TGTGCCAGCAGTGCGGACGGAGACACTGAAGCTTTCTTT.

The genes are TRBV7-2 and TRBJ1-5; D call uncertain. Trimming left V 1 base short and J 2 bases short, with 6 bases between. Germline V gene lookup returns CDR1 SGHTA and CDR2 FQGNSA. There are 14 residues in the CDR3. The CDR3 DNA is TGTGCCAGCAGCTTAGGACACCGCAATCAGCCCCAGCATTTT. It yields the protein CASSLGHRNQPQHF.

There are many counts of this clone. As DNA, the CDR3 is TGCGCCAGCAGCACCGGGACAGGGGGCGTAACCTATGGCTACACCTTC. Protein: CASSTGTGGVTYGYTF. The chain carries TRBV5-1 and TRBJ1-2; 12 positions agree with TRBD1. The V and J ends lost 4 bases and 4 bases, in that order; junction bases with no gene match: 8. There are 16 residues in the CDR3. Looked up from germline, CDR1 is SGHRS and CDR2 is YFSETQ.

This clone appeared a few times. The rearrangement uses TRBV7-2 and TRBJ2-2, with TRBD1 as a possible D gene (5 bases). The ends were cut back, 6 bases at V and 2 bases at J, with 16 bases in the middle. The CDR3 covers 16 residues. Germline CDR1 and CDR2: SGHTA and FQGNSA. The CDR3 loop is CASRRPGLLNTGELFF. In nucleotides, the CDR3 is TGTGCCAGCAGAAGGCCAGGGCTTCTAAACACCGGGGAGCTGTTTTTT.

This clone was recorded a few times. V is TRBV6-6 and J is TRBJ1-1; D gene unclear. CDR1 and CDR2 from the germline V gene are MNHNY and SVGAGI (reference sequence). V shed 4 bases and J shed 6 bases, with 12 bases lying between them. The CDR3 extends over 13 amino acids. This CDR3 reads CASSFEVFSEAFF. The CDR3 bases are TGTGCCAGCAGTTTTGAGGTTTTCTCTGAAGCTTTCTTT.

This chain joins TRBV28 and TRBJ2-7; no reliable D call. Trimming left V 4 bases short and J 7 bases short, with 11 bases between. The CDR3 consists of 12 residues. Per germline, CDR1 MDHEN and CDR2 SYDVKM. The CDR3 spells CASSSRPIEQYF. The CDR3 nucleotides read TGTGCCAGCAGTTCGAGACCGATTGAGCAGTACTTC.

The rearrangement links TRBV25-1 to TRBJ2-4; D not resolved. Germline V CDR1 and CDR2: MGHDK, SYGVNS. There are 11 residues in the CDR3. V gave up 4 bases and J gave up 12 bases, with 10 bases separating them. The CDR3 DNA reads as TGTGCCAGCAGTGCTTCTGTGTCTCAGTACTTC. As protein: CASSASVSQYF. Filled out from reference TRBV25-1 and TRBJ2-4, the complete variable domain reads EADIYQTPRYLVIGTGKKITLECSQTMGHDKMYWYQQDPGMELHLIHYSYGVNSTEKGDLSSESTVSRIRTEHFPLTLESARPSHTSQYLCASSASVSQYFGAGTRLSVL.

The table lists this clone with a few counts. V and J are TRBV11-2 and TRBJ1-2; D is unresolved. V dropped 4 bases and J dropped 4 bases, with 16 bases sitting between them. This CDR3 region has 15 residues. Germline-derived CDR1 and CDR2 are SGHAT and FQNNGV. The CDR3 loop is CASSSDARQIYGYTF. In DNA form, the CDR3 reads TGTGCCAGCAGCTCCGACGCGAGACAAATCTATGGCTACACCTTC.

The chain combines TRBV20-1 with TRBJ1-5; possible D gene TRBD1, 6 bases. The CDR3 totals 11 residues. Deletions cut 6 bases from V and 12 bases from J, with 15 bases between. The germline V gene has CDR1 DFQATT and CDR2 SNEGSKA (reference sequence). The CDR3 nucleotides read TGCAGTGCCAGTATCGGGACACTCCAGCATTTT. Amino acid sequence: CSASIGTLQHF.

In nucleotides, the CDR3 is TGTGCCAGCAGTGATGCAGCCAACTCCTACGAGCAGTACTTC. As protein: CASSDAANSYEQYF. The chain is built from TRBV2 and TRBJ2-7, with no clear D. This CDR3 is built from 14 residues. Germline CDR1 SNHLY, CDR2 FYNNEI. V dropped 3 bases and J dropped 0 bases, with 9 bases sitting between them.

The chain couples TRBV30 to TRBJ1-5; D gene uncertain. Germline V gene data show CDR1 as GTSNPN and CDR2 as SVGIG (reference sequence). Trimming pared 0 bases from V and 3 bases from J, leaving 12 bases between. The CDR3 runs to 15 residues. The CDR3 region is CAWSVLDGVNQPQHF. CDR3 sequence (DNA): TGTGCCTGGAGTGTACTGGACGGAGTCAATCAGCCCCAGCATTTT. The full variable domain, its missing parts supplied by reference TRBV30 and TRBJ1-5, is SQTIHQWPATLVQPVGSPLSLECTVEGTSNPNLYWYRQAAGRGLQLLFYSVGIGQISSEVPQNLSASRPQDRQFILSSKKLLLSDSGFYLCAWSVLDGVNQPQHFGDGTRLSIL.

The V gene is TRBV5-1, the J gene TRBJ2-7; TRBD2 might be the D (5 bases). The CDR3 runs 15 residues. V was pared by 0 bases and J by 6 bases, with 16 bases between. Germline-derived CDR1 and CDR2 are SGHRS and YFSETQ. The CDR3 DNA reads TGCGCCAGCAGCTTGGGGGAGATGGGAGCTTCCGAGCAGTACTTC. As protein: CASSLGEMGASEQYF.

The J gene is TRBJ1-3, the V gene TRBV5-6; 7 bases match TRBD1. J was trimmed by 3 bases and V by 4 bases; bases with no gene match: 10. Germline V gene sequence: CDR1 SGHDT, CDR2 YYEEEE. The CDR3 extends over 16 amino acids. The CDR3 DNA follows: TGTGCCAGCAGCCACCGTAGGGGGCGCCTTGGAAACACCATATATTTT. It encodes CASSHRRGRLGNTIYF.

The chain links TRBV7-2 to TRBJ2-7, with unresolved D. The germline V gene encodes CDR1 SGHTA and CDR2 FQGNSA. With 3 bases removed from V and 4 bases from J, the gap between germline ends came to 4 bases. There are 11 residues in the CDR3. CDR3 nucleotides: TGTGCCAGCAGCTTCGTGTACGAGCAGTACTTC. Translation: CASSFVYEQYF.

The chain is built from TRBV7-2 and TRBJ1-6; 11 positions agree with TRBD1. J lost 12 bases, V lost 3 bases, and 1 base had no gene match. This CDR3 has 13 residues. Germline V gene data show CDR1 as SGHTA and CDR2 as FQGNSA. The CDR3 spells CASSLDRGRPLHF. CDR3 sequence (DNA): TGTGCCAGCAGCTTGGACAGGGGGCGACCCCTCCACTTT.

The V call is TRBV28, the J call TRBJ1-5, with D possibly being TRBD1 (5 bases). V was trimmed by 6 bases and J by 1 base, leaving 13 bases between them. The CDR3 runs 15 residues. CDR1 and CDR2 (germline): MDHEN, SYDVKM. CDR3 coding DNA: TGTGCCAGCAGAGGTGGGGCCAACAGCAATCAGCCCCAGCATTTT. Protein product: CASRGGANSNQPQHF.

The chain is built from TRBV19 and TRBJ2-3, with D possibly matching TRBD1 (5 bases). CDR1 and CDR2 (germline): LNHDA, SQIVND (reference sequence). This CDR3 comprises 15 residues. The V end lost 3 bases, the J end lost 0 bases, and 10 bases lay between the germline ends. CDR3 nucleotides: TGTGCCAGTAGTATTGGCAGGGCTAGCACAGATACGCAGTATTTT. Its protein product is CASSIGRASTDTQYF.

This rearrangement joins TRBV14 to TRBJ1-2; D unclear. Germline V gene sequence: CDR1 SGHDN, CDR2 FVKESK. The CDR3 spans 13 residues. V gave up 4 bases and J gave up 8 bases, with 14 bases separating them. In nucleotides, the CDR3 is TGTGCCAGCAGCCTAAACAGCGGGAGCGGCTACACCTTC. This sequence encodes CASSLNSGSGYTF.

V usage is TRBV18 and J usage is TRBJ1-5; tentatively, D is TRBD1 (6 bases). Trimming pared 6 bases from V and 5 bases from J, leaving 17 bases between. The CDR3 sequence is 15 residues long. The V gene's germline CDR1 is KGHSH and CDR2 LQKENI. This chain's CDR3 is CASSQRGKGDQPQHF. The CDR3 bases are TGTGCCAGCTCCCAAAGGGGGAAGGGCGATCAGCCCCAGCATTTT.

The V gene is TRBV9, the J gene TRBJ2-7, with 7 bases aligning to TRBD1. J gave up 0 bases and V 3 bases, and 3 bases lay outside the gene matches. The CDR3 covers 14 residues. CDR1 is SGDLS, CDR2 YYNGEE, per germline. CDR3 loop: CASSATGNSYEQYF. The CDR3, as DNA: TGTGCCAGCAGCGCGACAGGGAACTCCTACGAGCAGTACTTC.

J is TRBJ2-7 and V is TRBV5-1; unclear D gene. With 0 bases removed from V and 2 bases from J, the gap between germline ends came to 12 bases. Germline loops: CDR1 SGHRS, CDR2 YFSETQ. CDR3 size: 15 residues. CDR3 residues: CASSLGAVGTYEQYF. DNA of the CDR3: TGCGCCAGCAGCTTGGGTGCTGTGGGCACCTACGAGCAGTACTTC. Together with reference TRBV5-1 and TRBJ2-7, the CDR3 gives the full variable domain: KAGVTQTPRYLIKTRGQQVTLSCSPISGHRSVSWYQQTPGQGLQFLFEYFSETQRNKGNFPGRFSGRQFSNSRSEMNVSTLELGDSALYLCASSLGAVGTYEQYFGPGTRLTVT.

This sequence joins TRBV7-3 and TRBJ2-7; D may be TRBD2 (6 bases). Germline values: CDR1 SGHTA, CDR2 FQGTGA. The CDR3 covers 14 residues. With 3 bases removed from V and 2 bases from J, the gap between germline ends came to 11 bases. CDR3 nucleotides: TGTGCCAGCAGCTTGGGGGGAACAGCCTACGAGCAGTACTTC. As protein: CASSLGGTAYEQYF. Drawing the rest from reference TRBV7-3 and TRBJ2-7, the complete variable domain is GAGVSQTPSNKVTEKGKYVELRCDPISGHTALYWYRQSLGQGPEFLIYFQGTGAADDSGLPNDRFFAVRPEGSVSTLKIQRTERGDSAVYLCASSLGGTAYEQYFGPGTRLTVT.

J is TRBJ2-3 and V is TRBV2; perhaps TRBD1 as D (7 bases). With 8 bases removed from V and 1 base from J, the gap between germline ends came to 10 bases. This CDR3 comprises 13 residues. Germline V gene data show CDR1 as SNHLY and CDR2 as FYNNEI. The DNA for the CDR3 is TGTGCCAGCCAGGGGGGTGGCACAGATACGCAGTATTTT. Translated, it gives CASQGGGTDTQYF.